The 27 T cell receptor beta chains given below trace back to one sample, sequenced in a study of T cell responses to AZD1222 COVID-19 vaccine. Only in-frame clones appear in the TCRdb table, and some are missing; sequencing was by immunoSEQ multiplex PCR. Seen here are under 110,000 clones, about 86% observed once, and the top ten hold 1.4%. Sequenced here: peripheral blood, sampled on day 0 of AZD1222 vaccination. The origin of the receptors is an adult in good health.

This chain uses TRBV29-1 with TRBJ2-3; maybe TRBD2 (7 bases). CDR3 length equals 12 residues. The V end was cut by 7 bases, the J end by 1 base, with 9 bases between. Germline V CDR1 and CDR2: SQVTM, ANQGSEA. CDR3 sequence (DNA): TGCAGCGAGGGGGGGGGCACAGATACGCAGTATTTT. Translation: CSEGGGTDTQYF.

The gene calls are TRBV18 and TRBJ1-1; no reliable D call. Germline V gene data show CDR1 as KGHSH and CDR2 as LQKENI. This CDR3 is 14 amino acids long. Trimming cost V 2 bases and J 0 bases, with 7 bases left between them. The CDR3 region has the DNA TGTGCCAGCTCACCAGGGGTAATGAACACTGAAGCTTTCTTT. It codes for CASSPGVMNTEAFF.

The chain uses TRBV6-2 or TRBV6-3 and TRBJ1-1, with 10 bases identical to TRBD1. CDR3 length equals 16 residues. CDR1 and CDR2 (germline): MNHEY, SVGEGT. V gave up 6 bases and J gave up 5 bases; unmatched junction bases: 12. The CDR3 bases are TGTGCCAGCAGCCAAGCTTGGACAGGGGGGAGTACTGAAGCTTTCTTT. Translation gives CASSQAWTGGSTEAFF.

CDR3 sequence (DNA): TGTGCCAGCAGCGACCCAGGAAAGACTCAAGGGATGGGGACCCAGTACTTC. It specifies CASSDPGKTQGMGTQYF. The V and J genes are TRBV9 and TRBJ2-5; unclear D gene. Germline V gene lookup returns CDR1 SGDLS and CDR2 YYNGEE. This CDR3 comprises 17 residues. V shed 3 bases and J shed 7 bases, with 25 bases lying between them.

CDR3 sequence: CASSPAPGQGSRSTEAFF. The CDR3 region has the DNA TGTGCCAGCAGCCCAGCCCCGGGACAGGGAAGTCGGAGCACTGAAGCTTTCTTT. The V call is TRBV7-9, the J call TRBJ1-1; 9 bases line up with TRBD1. From germline, CDR1 is SEHNR and CDR2 FQNEAQ (reference sequence). V lost 5 bases to trimming and J lost 4 bases; unmatched junction nucleotides: 17. The CDR3 consists of 18 residues.

This clone was recorded only once. The chain has TRBV30 and TRBJ1-5; D remains unclear. CDR1 is GTSNPN, CDR2 SVGIG, per germline (reference sequence). Trimming cost V 0 bases and J 0 bases, with 9 bases left between them. The CDR3 runs 15 residues. CDR3 sequence (DNA): TGTGCCTGGAGTGTACACAGCAATAGCAATCAGCCCCAGCATTTT. It codes for CAWSVHSNSNQPQHF.

J is TRBJ2-7 and V is TRBV6-2 or TRBV6-3, with a tentative D call TRBD2 (6 bases). Germline V gives CDR1 MNHEY, CDR2 SVGEGT. The CDR3 covers 15 residues. The V gene lost 6 bases and the J gene lost 6 bases, with 21 bases spanning the gap. This CDR3 is CASSRTGRYDSEQYF. CDR3 DNA: TGTGCCAGCAGCCGGACCGGGAGATATGACTCCGAGCAGTACTTC.

The V gene is TRBV4-1, the J gene TRBJ2-1; 8 nucleotides match TRBD2. There are 17 residues in the CDR3. Germline assignment: CDR1 MGHRA and CDR2 YSYEKL. V dropped 0 bases and J dropped 2; count of bases not matched to a gene: 6. The CDR3 sequence is CASSQDGLLAAYNEQFF. The DNA for the CDR3 is TGCGCCAGCAGCCAAGATGGGTTACTAGCGGCCTACAATGAGCAGTTCTTC.

This rearrangement joins TRBV5-5 to TRBJ2-1, with D perhaps TRBD1 (6 bases). Germline assignment: CDR1 SGHKS and CDR2 YYEKEE (reference sequence). CDR3 length: 16 amino acids. V dropped 3 bases and J dropped 0 bases, with 13 bases sitting between them. The CDR3 loop reads CASSSLTGRSYNEQFF. The CDR3 nucleotides read TGTGCCAGCAGCTCGCTGACAGGTCGCTCCTACAATGAGCAGTTCTTC.

This clone was counted only a few times. The chain uses TRBV10-3 and TRBJ1-5; D unresolved. V gave up 3 bases and J gave up 6 bases, with 12 bases separating them. Germline V CDR1 and CDR2: ENHRY, SYGVKD. This CDR3 spans 14 amino acids. The CDR3 reads CAISDPRVGQPQHF. The CDR3 DNA sequence: TGTGCCATCAGTGACCCCCGTGTTGGTCAGCCCCAGCATTTT.

The sample holds a few counts of this clone. The chain employs TRBV27 and TRBJ1-2, with 8 bases fitting TRBD1. V lost 5 bases, J lost 7 bases, and 6 bases stayed unmatched. The CDR3 spans 13 residues. Germline CDR1 is MNHEY and CDR2 is SMNVEV (reference sequence). The CDR3 region is CASSPTGVGGYTF. CDR3 in DNA: TGTGCCAGCAGTCCGACAGGGGTAGGTGGCTACACCTTC.

The V and J genes are TRBV6-5 and TRBJ2-1; perhaps TRBD2 as D (5 bases). The CDR3 runs to 15 residues. CDR1 and CDR2 from the germline V gene are MNHEY and SVGAGI. Trimming stripped 7 bases from V and 6 bases from J, with 19 bases between. CDR3 region: CASNLLGTEGNEQFF. CDR3 bases: TGTGCCAGCAACCTACTAGGAACAGAGGGCAATGAGCAGTTCTTC.

The rearrangement uses TRBV5-6 and TRBJ1-1, with 8 bases that match TRBD1. Germline CDR1 SGHDT, CDR2 YYEEEE. Trimming cost V 6 bases and J 3 bases; bases outside gene matches: 13. CDR3 length: 16 amino acids. DNA of the CDR3: TGTGCCAGCACCCCTCACTCCGGGACAGGCCACACTGAAGCTTTCTTT. Encoded protein: CASTPHSGTGHTEAFF.

The rearrangement links TRBV24-1 to TRBJ1-5, with a tentative D call TRBD1 (5 bases). CDR3 length equals 13 residues. The V end lost 7 bases, the J end lost 9 bases, and 15 bases lay between the germline ends. From germline, CDR1 is KGHDR and CDR2 SFDVKD. The CDR3 loop is CATSGASRWPQHF. The CDR3 DNA reads TGTGCCACCAGCGGGGCAAGTAGGTGGCCCCAGCATTTT.

J is TRBJ2-3 and V is TRBV9, with TRBD2 matching over 10 bases. The CDR3 sequence is 16 residues long. V was pared by 0 bases and J by 3 bases, with 4 bases of the junction left unmatched. Per the germline V gene, CDR1 is SGDLS and CDR2 is YYNGEE. The CDR3 region is CASSVGASGRTDTQYF. For the CDR3, the DNA is TGTGCCAGCAGCGTAGGGGCTAGCGGGAGAACAGATACGCAGTATTTT.

This chain links TRBV5-1 with TRBJ2-2, with D tentatively TRBD1 (5 bases). Germline CDR1 reads SGHRS; CDR2 reads YFSETQ. Trimming left V 0 bases short and J 4 bases short, with 10 bases between. The CDR3 totals 15 residues. As DNA, the CDR3 is TGCGCCAGCAGCTTGGTGGCAGGGCCCACCGGGGAGCTGTTTTTT. Translated, it gives CASSLVAGPTGELFF.

This chain uses TRBV3-1 (or the pseudogene TRBV3-2) with TRBJ2-7, with TRBD2 identical over 10 bases. J was trimmed by 4 bases and V by 5 bases; bases with no gene match: 5. This CDR3 comprises 14 residues. Germline-derived CDR1 and CDR2 are LGHDT and YNNKEL (reference sequence). The CDR3 DNA sequence: TGTGCCAGCAGCATAAGCGGGAGGGGGTACGAGCAGTACTTC. It specifies CASSISGRGYEQYF.

The chain couples TRBV9 to TRBJ1-3, with a weak D call TRBD1 (5 bases). Germline V gene sequence: CDR1 SGDLS, CDR2 YYNGEE. The length of the CDR3 is 15 residues. V dropped 4 bases and J dropped 0 bases, with 11 bases sitting between them. The CDR3 bases are TGTGCCAGCAGCCTTGGGACGGCCTCTGGAAACACCATATATTTT. Its translation: CASSLGTASGNTIYF.

The chain employs TRBV9 and TRBJ2-1; TRBD2 matches 7 bases. Germline V CDR1 and CDR2: SGDLS, YYNGEE. J lost 5 bases, V lost 3 bases, and 11 bases had no gene match. This CDR3 is built from 16 residues. In nucleotides, the CDR3 is TGTGCCAGCAGCGCCGACTTGGTAGCGGGCCACAATGAGCAGTTCTTC. Translating it yields CASSADLVAGHNEQFF.

The V and J genes are TRBV11-2 and TRBJ1-4; D ambiguous. V lost 7 bases, J lost 6 bases, and 15 bases lay in between. The CDR3 runs to 14 residues. Germline assignment: CDR1 SGHAT and CDR2 FQNNGV. CDR3 region: CASTSPRAYEKLFF. The DNA of the CDR3 is TGTGCCAGCACCTCTCCCAGAGCCTATGAAAAACTGTTTTTT.

This chain connects TRBV6-1 to TRBJ1-1; D is undetermined. Germline CDR1 reads MNHNS; CDR2 reads SASEGT. V was pared by 0 bases and J by 0 bases, with 8 bases between. This CDR3 contains 15 residues. DNA of the CDR3: TGTGCCAGCAGTGAAGCGGGTGGCATGAACACTGAAGCTTTCTTT. Translated, it gives CASSEAGGMNTEAFF.

The V call is TRBV13, the J call TRBJ2-1; 12 bases are a match to TRBD2. With 5 bases clipped from V and 0 bases from J, the junction kept 5 bases outside the gene matches. This CDR3 region has 17 residues. From germline, CDR1 is PRHDT and CDR2 FYEKMQ (reference sequence). This CDR3 is CASSAATSGSSYNEQFF. The DNA for the CDR3 is TGTGCCAGCAGCGCTGCGACTAGCGGGAGCTCCTACAATGAGCAGTTCTTC.

The CDR3, as DNA: TGTGCCAGCAGCCTCGGACAGGGGGCGCATAATCCTGAAGCTTTCTTT. Encoded protein: CASSLGQGAHNPEAFF. The V gene is TRBV3-1 (or the pseudogene TRBV3-2), the J gene TRBJ1-1, with 11 bases matching TRBD1. This CDR3 spans 16 amino acids. Looked up from germline, CDR1 is LGHDT and CDR2 is YNNKEL (reference sequence). With 4 bases clipped from V and 6 bases from J, the junction kept 10 bases outside the gene matches.

In this sample, this clone turned up once. The chain has TRBV6-2 or TRBV6-3 and TRBJ2-6; D call uncertain. Germline values: CDR1 MNHEY, CDR2 SVGEGT. The V end was cut by 6 bases, the J end by 2 bases, with 8 bases between. The CDR3 contains 14 residues. The chain's CDR3 is CASSPAPGANVLTF. Written as DNA, the CDR3 is TGTGCCAGCAGCCCCGCGCCTGGGGCCAACGTCCTGACTTTC.

This chain connects TRBV2 to TRBJ2-5; D gene uncertain. This CDR3 has 12 amino acids. CDR1 SNHLY and CDR2 FYNNEI come from the germline V gene. V was pared by 6 bases and J by 2 bases, with 7 bases between. DNA for the CDR3: TGTGCCAGCAGGACGGATCAAGAGACCCAGTACTTC. The encoded protein is CASRTDQETQYF.

The J gene is TRBJ1-1, the V gene TRBV19, with 8 bases fitting TRBD1. The CDR3 extends over 16 amino acids. The trim removed 5 bases at V and 7 bases at J, leaving 15 bases unmatched. Germline values: CDR1 LNHDA, CDR2 SQIVND (reference sequence). The CDR3 loop reads CASSRTGWQETSEAFF. DNA for the CDR3: TGTGCCAGTAGTCGGACAGGGTGGCAGGAGACGAGTGAAGCTTTCTTT.

V usage is TRBV7-8 and J usage is TRBJ2-2; D gene ambiguous. The germline V gene has CDR1 SGHVS and CDR2 FQNEAQ. This CDR3 has 15 residues. The V gene lost 4 bases and the J gene lost 4 bases, with 13 bases spanning the gap. CDR3 sequence reads: CASSSGPPGTGELFF. The DNA of the CDR3 is TGTGCCAGCAGCTCCGGACCCCCGGGCACCGGGGAGCTGTTTTTT.